This T cell receptor beta chain was sequenced during a study of blood T cell repertoires in COVID-19 (dated by TCRdb to 2018 to 2021). Broadly, across the study: Samples from collaborators originated in the United States, Italy and Spain and spanned both the acute and convalescent phases of COVID-19. The prospective study material was composed of cDNA or gDNA derived from T cells, B-cell-depleted T cells, or PBMCs. Subjects who had been exposed to COVID-19, were actively infected with it, or had recovered from it provided the deeply sampled blood TCRbeta repertoires that made up the dataset. The repertoires were released in a freely available public database intended as a resource for research on the immune response to SARS-CoV-2. Samples came from the ongoing ImmuneRACE study (first 160 participants) plus 1,254 subjects from 6 global collaborators. Nearly every sample came with metadata listing a de-identified subject ID, COVID-19 status, age in years and sex. HLA class I and class II types, where available, came from metadata supplied by the sample provider rather than from assay-based typing. The paper's findings and limits, for the study overall: The quantity of clinical and demographic metadata differed by source and by participant and was supplied without curation.

CDR1 and CDR2, looked up from the germline V gene, are MGHDK and SYGVNS. From the cysteine up to the phenylalanine, the CDR3 has a length of 14 residues. Only the CDR3 part of the read is kept: 42 bases, read in frame from the first base. At the junction V is shortened by 3 bases and J by 4 bases; bases outside the gene matches: 4. As to this clone: Its antigen is not yet known. The record has no base qualities; no much larger clone is one base away.

TCRbeta CDR3 regions were amplified from genomic DNA by means of the immunoSEQ Assay, a bias-controlled multiplex PCR. For the original study's pipeline: The number of nucleated cells in each sample was estimated by amplification of reference gene primers within the assay. To quantify the absolute abundance of each unique TCRbeta CDR3 rearrangement, sequence reads were collapsed and filtered. Productive Simpson clonality was computed per sample as the square root of Simpson's diversity index over productive rearrangements. TCRdb provides this immuneACCESS table in a form limited to in-frame rearrangements. Some clones are lacking; in checked studies, under half of them reflect an unresolved V gene, and why the rest are absent is not known. The V and J calls and clone size were taken over from that table, and D and trimming were inferred from the DNA. The sample table records over 150,000 clones; 91% of these occur just once. The ten most abundant clones make up 0.45% to 0.65% of the sample.

Each collaborating institution followed its own protocols to collect whole blood in K2EDTA tubes. For TCRbeta analysis, collaborator samples were shipped as frozen whole blood, as isolated PBMCs, or as DNA extracted from either sample type. The V gene is TRBV25-1 and the J gene is TRBJ1-1; 8 bases in the middle match TRBD1. Source material: peripheral blood. The sequence derives from a man in his fifties with acute or convalescent COVID-19. The sequenced DNA: TGTGCCAGCAGTGATCCCCAGGGGGCCACTGAAGCTTTCTTT. The encoded protein is CASSDPQGATEAFF.